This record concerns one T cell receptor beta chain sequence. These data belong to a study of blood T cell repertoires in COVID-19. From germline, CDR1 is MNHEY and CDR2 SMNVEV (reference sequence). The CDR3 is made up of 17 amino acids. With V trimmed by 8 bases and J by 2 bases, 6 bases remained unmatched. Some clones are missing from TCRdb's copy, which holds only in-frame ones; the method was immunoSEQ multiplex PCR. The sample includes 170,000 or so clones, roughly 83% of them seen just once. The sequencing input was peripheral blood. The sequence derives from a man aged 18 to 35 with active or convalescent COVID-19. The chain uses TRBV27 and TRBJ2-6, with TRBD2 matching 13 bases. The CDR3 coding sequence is TGTGCCAGCGCTTTACTAGCGGGGGGGCCTGGGGCCAACGTCCTGACTTTC. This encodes CASALLAGGPGANVLTF.